The 26 T cell receptor beta chains given below trace back to one sample, sequenced in a study of regulatory T cells in long-lasting Graves disease. As to time point: newly diagnosed GD, antithyroid drugs for less than 3 months. RNA isolated from PBMCs was used to make the TCR library. For TCR beta, libraries came from iRepertoire HTBI primers and Arm-PCR of CDR3 regions. TCRdb re-derived calls from the multiplex PCR reads in MiXCR, one entry per CDR3 protein. The top ten clones hold 12% of a sample with around 450,000 distinct CDR3 sequences, around 15% of them seen once. This same sample was also part of a study on T cells in Graves' hyperthyroidism and ophthalmopathy.

The sequences come from peripheral blood mononuclear cells (PBMCs), collected at new diagnosis, from a patient treated with antithyroid drugs. The receptors were sampled from a man in his forties or fifties with Graves disease.

The chain carries TRBV28 and TRBJ1-2; D might be TRBD1 (5 bases). The CDR3 is 12 residues long. Germline V gene lookup returns CDR1 MDHEN and CDR2 SYDVKM. Between the trimmed V and J ends, which lost 6 bases and 6 bases, there was a span of 11 bases. The CDR3 is CASSWWGDGYTF. The DNA for the CDR3 is TGTGCCAGCAGCTGGTGGGGCGATGGCTACACCTTC.

The chain carries TRBV6-1 and TRBJ1-4; D uncertain. Deletions cut 2 bases from V and 5 bases from J, with 12 bases between. There are 15 residues in the CDR3. CDR1 and CDR2 (germline): MNHNS, SASEGT. The CDR3 region has the DNA TGTGCCAGCAGTGAAAGGCGGCGGCCGAATGAAAAACTGTTTTTT. This codes for CASSERRRPNEKLFF.

This clonotype was seen many times. The chain joins TRBV7-9 to TRBJ2-2; 10 bases match TRBD2. Germline lookup yields CDR1 SEHNR and CDR2 FQNEAQ (reference sequence). This CDR3 is 15 amino acids long. The ends lost 5 bases at V and 9 bases at J; junction bases unmatched: 9. CDR3 region: CASSTGGTSVRELFF. CDR3 DNA sequence: TGTGCCAGCAGCACCGGGGGGACTAGCGTGCGGGAGCTGTTTTTT.

The chain is built from TRBV29-1 and TRBJ2-5; D gene unclear. Trimming removed 4 bases from V and 5 bases from J, with 17 bases in between. CDR3 length: 14 residues. CDR1 is SQVTM, CDR2 ANQGSEA, per germline. The CDR3 is CSVAHRVGGETQYF. The CDR3 nucleotides read TGCAGCGTTGCACATCGGGTGGGTGGTGAGACCCAGTACTTC.

This clonotype has a count of ten or more. The V and J genes are TRBV7-2 and TRBJ2-1; 8 bases line up with TRBD1. CDR3 length: 15 amino acids. Trimming at V came to 1 base and at J to 6 bases, leaving 5 bases not matched to a gene. CDR1 SGHTA and CDR2 FQGNSA come from the germline V gene. CDR3 coding DNA: TGTGCCAGCAGCTTAGGGACAGGGTGGCCCAATGAGCAGTTCTTC. Amino acids: CASSLGTGWPNEQFF.

This clonotype was seen many times. The chain joins TRBV12-3 or TRBV12-4 to TRBJ2-2, with 9 nucleotides matching TRBD1. This CDR3 has 18 amino acids. After removal of 5 bases from V and 6 bases from J, the junction contained 16 bases not matched to a gene. The CDR3 DNA reads TGTGCCAGCAGTGCCCTACAGGGGGCTCGCCGCTTGGCCGGGGAGCTGTTTTTT. Its translation is CASSALQGARRLAGELFF.

The chain joins TRBV11-3 to TRBJ1-1; D is undetermined. With 5 bases removed from V and 8 bases from J, the gap between germline ends came to 12 bases. The CDR3 length is 12 residues. CDR1 is SGHNT and CDR2 is YENEEA in the germline V gene. For the CDR3, the DNA is TGTGCCAGCAGCCACCGCTTCGGGGAAGCTTTCTTT. It encodes CASSHRFGEAFF. The variable domain in full, completed from reference TRBV11-3 and TRBJ1-1, reads EAGVVQSPRYKIIEKKQPVAFWCNPISGHNTLYWYLQNLGQGPELLIRYENEEAVDDSQLPKDRFSAERLKGVDSTLKIQPAELGDSAVYLCASSHRFGEAFFGQGTRLTVV.

Concerning this clonotype: A far larger clone is off by one base, so a read error is likely. The chain couples TRBV20-1 to TRBJ2-1, with a weak D call TRBD2 (6 bases). The CDR3 length is 11 residues. Germline lookup yields CDR1 DFQATT and CDR2 SNEGSKA (reference sequence). Trimming stripped 5 bases from V and 10 bases from J, with 12 bases between. For the CDR3, the DNA is TGCAGTGCTCTTACGGGGGACGAGCAGTTCTTC. Residues: CSALTGDEQFF.

This clonotype was counted at least ten times. CDR3 region: CASSRDSQETQYF. CDR3 coding DNA: TGTGCCAGCAGCCGGGACAGTCAAGAGACCCAGTACTTC. The chain recombines TRBV2 with TRBJ2-5, with 7 bases identical to TRBD1. This CDR3 is 13 amino acids long. Trimming took 6 bases from V and 2 from J; bases not matched to a gene: 3. The V gene's germline CDR1 is SNHLY and CDR2 FYNNEI.

Details on this clonotype: This may be a read error: a much more frequent sequence differs by one nucleotide. The V call is TRBV24-1, the J call TRBJ2-5; D unresolved. This CDR3 contains 16 residues. The ends were cut back, 3 bases at V and 3 bases at J, with 16 bases in the middle. Germline V lookup: CDR1 KGHDR, CDR2 SFDVKD. In DNA, the CDR3 is TGTGCCACCAGTGATCTCTCTCGAGGACGGGAAGAGACCCAGTACTTC. It is translated as CATSDLSRGREETQYF.

On this clonotype itself: It may be a read error: a sequence one base away is much more abundant. The V call is TRBV3-1, the J call TRBJ1-2; unclear D gene. There are 15 residues in the CDR3. V dropped 4 bases and J dropped 2 bases, with 14 bases sitting between them. CDR1 is LGHDT and CDR2 is YNNKEL in the germline V gene (reference sequence). The CDR3, as DNA: TGTGCCAGCAGCCGTGGGTCGACACCAAACTATGGCTACACCTTC. Protein product: CASSRGSTPNYGYTF.

This clonotype was picked up many times. The junction departs from germline at one end; a sequencing error may be responsible. The rearrangement links TRBV5-1 to TRBJ2-1; D may be TRBD2 (5 bases). This CDR3 is 15 amino acids long. Germline V gene sequence: CDR1 SGHRS, CDR2 YFSETQ. The CDR3 protein is CASSFGDSSYNEQFF. The CDR3 DNA sequence: TGTGCCAGCAGCTTCGGGGATAGCTCCTACAATGAGCAGTTCTTC.

The rearrangement joins TRBV15 to TRBJ2-1, with D unclear. V lost 0 bases and J lost 1, with 13 bases in between. The germline gives CDR1 LNHNV, CDR2 YYDKDF (reference sequence). This CDR3 is 17 amino acids long. The CDR3 coding sequence is TGTGCCACCAGCAGAGAAACAAGAACGGGTTCCTACAATGAGCAGTTCTTC. It encodes CATSRETRTGSYNEQFF.

There are many counts of this clonotype. This chain uses TRBV5-1 with TRBJ1-1, with 8 bases that match TRBD1. The CDR3 contains 14 residues. CDR1 and CDR2 from the germline V gene are SGHRS and YFSETQ. V dropped 4 bases and J dropped 6; count of bases not matched to a gene: 8. As DNA, the CDR3 is TGCGCCAGCAGCCCCGGACAGGGAATCGCTGAAGCTTTCTTT. This sequence encodes CASSPGQGIAEAFF.

This clonotype was counted once. This chain uses TRBV28 with TRBJ2-2, with TRBD1 identical over 7 bases. Germline CDR1 is MDHEN and CDR2 is SYDVKM. The V segment lost 5 bases and the J segment 3 bases; nucleotides outside the gene matches: 12. The CDR3 is 17 residues long. The CDR3 DNA reads TGTGCCAGCAGTACTCCCAGCACAGGGGTCCACACCGGGGAGCTGTTTTTT. Translation: CASSTPSTGVHTGELFF.

This clonotype occurred many times. The V and J genes are TRBV7-9 and TRBJ2-7; D gene unclear. Germline CDR1 is SEHNR and CDR2 is FQNEAQ (reference sequence). The CDR3 totals 13 residues. Trimming stripped 1 base from V and 5 bases from J, with 9 bases between. The CDR3 DNA reads TGTGCCAGCAGCTTAGGGGTTTACCACGAGCAGTACTTC. This codes for CASSLGVYHEQYF.

The chain is built from TRBV6-1 and TRBJ2-7; TRBD1 matches 10 bases. The V gene's germline CDR1 is MNHNS and CDR2 SASEGT. After removal of 7 bases from V and 4 bases from J, the junction contained 10 bases not matched to a gene. The CDR3 extends over 15 amino acids. The CDR3 coding sequence is TGTGCCAGCACCCTAACCCGGACAGGGGGTTACGAGCAGTACTTC. It yields the protein CASTLTRTGGYEQYF.

The chain uses TRBV9 and TRBJ2-7; D is possibly TRBD2 (6 bases). The V end was cut by 0 bases, the J end by 2 bases, with 12 bases between. The CDR3 consists of 15 residues. Per the germline V gene, CDR1 is SGDLS and CDR2 is YYNGEE. The DNA of the CDR3 is TGTGCCAGCAGCGTAGGAAGTAGCGGTGCCTACGAGCAGTACTTC. It is translated as CASSVGSSGAYEQYF. The full variable domain, with the rest looked up from reference TRBV9 and TRBJ2-7, is DSGVTQTPKHLITATGQRVTLRCSPRSGDLSVYWYQQSLDQGLQFLIQYYNGEERAKGNILERFSAQQFPDLHSELNLSSLELGDSALYFCASSVGSSGAYEQYFGPGTRLTVT.

For this clonotype: The junction differs from germline at one of its ends, possibly a read error. The chain has TRBV19 and TRBJ1-6, with D hard to call. This CDR3 is built from 15 residues. Germline V gene data show CDR1 as LNHDA and CDR2 as SQIVND (reference sequence). CDR3 bases: TGTGCCAGTACGGAGGATAACCTCTATAACTCACCCCTCCACTTT. Its protein is CASTEDNLYNSPLHF.

The chain employs TRBV24-1 and TRBJ2-3; 8 bases map to TRBD1. Per the germline V gene, CDR1 is KGHDR and CDR2 is SFDVKD. Trimming cost V 5 bases and J 0 bases; bases outside gene matches: 15. The CDR3 is 19 amino acids. CDR3 nucleotides: TGTGCCACCAGTGCGCTCCCAACCCCGACAGGGGCTAGCACAGATACGCAGTATTTT. Translated, it gives CATSALPTPTGASTDTQYF.

This chain uses TRBV24-1 with TRBJ1-5; tentatively, D is TRBD1 (5 bases). Germline lookup yields CDR1 KGHDR and CDR2 SFDVKD. V lost 4 bases and J 2 bases, leaving 8 bases between the germline ends. CDR3 length: 14 residues. Here the CDR3 DNA reads TGTGCCACCAGTGAAGGGGTGGGCAATCAGCCCCAGCATTTT. Its protein is CATSEGVGNQPQHF.

V gene TRBV20-1 combines with J gene TRBJ1-1; 7 bases line up with TRBD1. Germline V gives CDR1 DFQATT, CDR2 SNEGSKA (reference sequence). The CDR3 consists of 13 residues. With 2 bases clipped from V and 3 bases from J, the junction kept 3 bases outside the gene matches. The DNA for the CDR3 is TGCAGTGCTAGACAGGGGGTCTACACTGAAGCTTTCTTT. It specifies CSARQGVYTEAFF.

This clonotype was recorded at least ten times. This sequence joins TRBV5-8 and TRBJ2-3; unclear D gene. The CDR3 length is 15 residues. The germline V and J ends were trimmed by 4 bases and 0 bases, with 12 bases remaining between them. In germline, CDR1 is SGHTS, CDR2 YDEGEE. CDR3 nucleotides: TGTGCCAGCAGCCCAAACCCCCCTAGCACAGATACGCAGTATTTT. Amino acid sequence: CASSPNPPSTDTQYF.

This clonotype was detected ten times or more. The chain couples TRBV29-1 to TRBJ2-5, with TRBD1 matching 11 bases. V dropped 5 bases and J dropped 5; count of bases not matched to a gene: 4. Looked up from germline, CDR1 is SQVTM and CDR2 is ANQGSEA. This CDR3 has 13 residues. The CDR3 DNA reads as TGCAGCGTTCGGACAGGGGGCTCGGAGACCCAGTACTTC. It is translated as CSVRTGGSETQYF.

This clonotype showed up many times. The chain uses TRBV6-2 or TRBV6-3 and TRBJ2-1; D might be TRBD1 (6 bases). V was pared by 6 bases and J by 5 bases, with 14 bases between. Germline CDR1 and CDR2: MNHEY and SVGEGT. The CDR3 covers 14 residues. The CDR3 nucleotides read TGTGCCAGCAGATACACAGGGTCCAACAATGAGCAGTTCTTC. It specifies CASRYTGSNNEQFF.

This clonotype was recorded many times. The rearrangement links TRBV28 to TRBJ2-7, with 8 bases that match TRBD2. The J segment lost 4 bases and the V segment lost 3 bases, leaving 2 bases of the junction unmatched. Looked up from germline, CDR1 is MDHEN and CDR2 is SYDVKM. CDR3 length: 13 residues. The CDR3 is CASSFREGYEQYF. DNA for the CDR3: TGTGCCAGCAGTTTCCGGGAGGGGTACGAGCAGTACTTC.